This paragraph covers one T cell receptor beta chain sequence. Its antigen is unidentified. V was pared by 3 bases and J by 2 bases, with 11 bases between. Germline lookup yields CDR1 KGHSH and CDR2 LQKENI. CDR3 length: 15 residues. This sample stems from a study of T cell responses to AZD1222 COVID-19 vaccine. Study-level findings and limits: Breadth and depth of Spike-specific TCRs rose after two AZD1222 doses. Baseline serology detected seropositivity in only 5 to 7 AZD1222 recipients.

Sequencing used immunoSEQ multiplex PCR; TCRdb keeps in-frame clones, though not all of them. The sample includes about 72,000 clones, 80% to 90% of them seen just once. The chain is built from TRBV18 and TRBJ2-1, with D unresolved. The sequence came from an adult who received the AZD1222 COVID-19 vaccine. The sample in question was peripheral blood, obtained 28 days after the second AZD1222 dose. CDR3 in amino acids: CASSPSAVTYNEQFF. CDR3 in DNA: TGTGCCAGCTCACCGTCCGCGGTAACCTACAATGAGCAGTTCTTC.